The TCR beta chain described here comes from a study of T-cell reconstitution after alpha-beta-depleted transplantation in children (dated by TCRdb to about 2016). Broadly, across the study: Using TCR repertoire profiling, the study quantitatively followed how T-cell immune reconstitution unfolded in children after TCRalphabeta/CD19-depleted allogeneic hematopoietic cell transplantation. Broad study findings and their caveats: Over the following months the frequencies of hyperexpanded clones went down, and after one year T-cell counts and TCRbeta diversity were mostly credited to newly produced T cells. In some patients, the high TCRbeta diversity seen at day 60 was put down to recipient T cells and intrathymic progenitors that had survived conditioning. The apparently early recovery of alphabetaT-cell counts about two months after transplant reportedly depended on only several hundred rapidly expanded clones that came from non-depleted graft cells.

According to the study, the label for this sample's treatment or condition signals: allogeneic hematopoietic cell transplantation with graft depleted of TCRalphabeta T cells and CD19 B cells. The children who served as transplant recipients had been given grafts of TCRalphabeta/CD19-depleted allogeneic hematopoietic cells. Preparation of the library involved PCR. The instrument given in TCRdb is Illumina HiSeq 2500. TCR library preparation used molecular barcoding, with unique molecular identifiers applied to normalize quantification of the TCRbeta repertoire. The public reads were reprocessed in TCRdb via fastp at Q25 and MiXCR, keeping in-frame beta chains. Rows merge per CDR3 protein into single entries with the most common DNA and genes. Here the sample has about 420,000 distinct CDR3 sequences; about a sixth occur a single time. The ten largest clones add up to around 30% of the sample. In this sample, this clonotype turned up a few times. This clone's antigen is unknown. Qualities for individual bases were not recorded, and no much larger clone is one base off.

The germline V gene supplies CDR1 MGHRA and CDR2 YSYEKL. Taken from cysteine to phenylalanine, the CDR3 has 14 residues. Kept here is only the CDR3 DNA, which spans 42 bases and is read in frame from base 1. At the junction V is shortened by 3 bases and J by 9 bases; bases outside the gene matches: 8. The sequences come from PBMCs, mostly from graft donor cells, collected 360 days after TCRalphabeta/CD19-depleted stem cell transplant. The rearranged chain carries TRBV4-1 and TRBJ2-1, and 7 junctional nucleotides match TRBD1. The sequence was collected from a boy in the first two years of life who had a stem cell transplant for Wiskott-Aldrich syndrome, so the T cells may come from the graft donor. The CDR3 is CASSHLRGWSEQFF. In nucleotides, the sequence is TGCGCCAGCAGCCACCTCAGGGGGTGGAGTGAGCAGTTCTTC.